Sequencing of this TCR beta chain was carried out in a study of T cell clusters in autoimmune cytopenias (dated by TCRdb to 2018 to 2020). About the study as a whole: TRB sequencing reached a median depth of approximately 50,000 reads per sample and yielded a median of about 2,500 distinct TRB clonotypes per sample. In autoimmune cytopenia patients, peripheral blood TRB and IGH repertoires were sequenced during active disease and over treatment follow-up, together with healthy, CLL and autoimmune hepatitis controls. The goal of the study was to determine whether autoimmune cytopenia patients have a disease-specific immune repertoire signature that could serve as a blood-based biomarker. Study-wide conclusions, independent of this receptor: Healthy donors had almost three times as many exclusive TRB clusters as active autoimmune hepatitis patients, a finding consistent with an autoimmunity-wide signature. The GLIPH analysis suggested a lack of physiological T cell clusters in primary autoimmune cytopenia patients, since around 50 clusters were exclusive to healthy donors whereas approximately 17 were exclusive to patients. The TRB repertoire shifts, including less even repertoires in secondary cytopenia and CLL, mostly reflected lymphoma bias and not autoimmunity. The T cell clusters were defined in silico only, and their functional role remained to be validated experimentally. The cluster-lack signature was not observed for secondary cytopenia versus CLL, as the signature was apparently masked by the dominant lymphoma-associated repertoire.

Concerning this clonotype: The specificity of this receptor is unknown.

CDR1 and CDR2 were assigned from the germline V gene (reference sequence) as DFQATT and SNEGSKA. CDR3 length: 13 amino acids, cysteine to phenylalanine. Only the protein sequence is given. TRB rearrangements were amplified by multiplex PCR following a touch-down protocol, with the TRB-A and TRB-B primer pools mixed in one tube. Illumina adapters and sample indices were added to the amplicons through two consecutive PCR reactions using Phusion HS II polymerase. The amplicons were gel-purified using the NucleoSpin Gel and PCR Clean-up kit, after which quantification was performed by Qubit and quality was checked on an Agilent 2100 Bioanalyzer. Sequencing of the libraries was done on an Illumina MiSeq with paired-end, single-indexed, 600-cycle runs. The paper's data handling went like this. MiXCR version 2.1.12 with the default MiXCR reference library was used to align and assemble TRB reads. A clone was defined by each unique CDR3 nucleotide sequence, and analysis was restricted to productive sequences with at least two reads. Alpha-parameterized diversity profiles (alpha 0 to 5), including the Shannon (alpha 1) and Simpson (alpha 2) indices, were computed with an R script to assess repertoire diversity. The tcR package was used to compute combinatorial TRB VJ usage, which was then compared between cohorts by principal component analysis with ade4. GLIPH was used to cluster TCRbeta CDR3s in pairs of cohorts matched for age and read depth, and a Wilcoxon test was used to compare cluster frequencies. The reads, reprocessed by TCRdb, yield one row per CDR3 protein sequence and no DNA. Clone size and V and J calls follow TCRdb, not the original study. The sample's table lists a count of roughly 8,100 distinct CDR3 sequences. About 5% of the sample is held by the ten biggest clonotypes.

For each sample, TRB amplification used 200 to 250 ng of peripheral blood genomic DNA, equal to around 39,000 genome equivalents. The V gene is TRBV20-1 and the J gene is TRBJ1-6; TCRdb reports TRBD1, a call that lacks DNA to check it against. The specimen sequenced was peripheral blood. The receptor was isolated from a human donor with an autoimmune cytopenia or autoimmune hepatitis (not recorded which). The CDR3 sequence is CSAIRQGNSPLHF.